This TCR beta chain was identified in a study of monozygotic twins with inflammatory bowel disease (dated by TCRdb to between 2018 and 2020). Concerning the study at large: In total, 28 monozygotic twin pairs made up the full study: 19 Danish pairs, all IBD-discordant, plus nine German pairs, of which four were IBD-concordant and five were IBD-discordant. The search for disease-associated traits relied mainly on comparing, within discordant pairs, IBD patients with their genetically identical healthy co-twins. Each individual had, on average, about 151 000 unique TCRalpha sequences and 181 000 unique TCRbeta sequences available for analysis.

From each donor, a 2.5 ml peripheral blood sample was drawn into PAXgene tubes and stored at -80 degrees C. Without any T cell sorting, total RNA was extracted from whole blood using the PAXgene blood miRNA kit on an automated QIAcube. Peripheral blood from monozygotic twin pairs who were concordant or discordant for inflammatory bowel disease underwent deep TCRalpha and TCRbeta repertoire profiling using unique molecular barcoding. Smoking habits were recorded for all twin pairs, with individuals classified as current, former or never smokers. Libraries were made using 5' RACE. For each TCR library, approximately 4,000 ng of total RNA was used. cDNA was synthesized with SMARTScribe reverse transcriptase in eight separate reactions per sample. During cDNA synthesis, template switching introduced unique molecular identifiers that contained a 6-nucleotide sample barcode. TCRalpha and TCRbeta cDNA was amplified in two nested PCRs of about 17 and 10 cycles, and bead purification was carried out after each PCR. Before amplification, the cDNA was treated with uracil DNA-glycosylase and purified using the QIAquick PCR purification kit. In the second PCR, Illumina TruSeq-compatible adapters and sample-specific barcodes were added. Library quality and concentration were checked on TapeStation and Qubit, and libraries were pooled at around 4.7 ng each. The pooled libraries were sequenced with 2 x 100 bp reads and custom sequencing primers on an Illumina HiSeq2500 single-index Rapid Run. Regarding the original processing steps: MiGEC version 1.2.6 was used for UMI-based consensus assembly to correct PCR and sequencing errors. MiXCR version 2.1.1 handled V(D)J alignment, clonotype assembly and CDR3 extraction. To normalise gene usage, clonotype sharing and MAIT/NKT TCR abundance, the top 1000, 10 000 and 20 000 clonotypes in each sample were analysed. After downsampling to 27 000 UMIs, diversity was calculated as the inverse Simpson index using the vegan R package. Paired Mann-Whitney U tests were applied to discordant twin pairs, with Benjamini-Hochberg correction for multiple testing. Reads reprocessed by TCRdb are summarized as one entry per CDR3 protein sequence, and DNA is absent. The V and J calls and clone size are TCRdb's, not the authors'. The table for this sample records about 160,000 distinct CDR3 sequences. 2% to 2.5% of the sample goes to the ten largest clones.

Based on the germline V gene (reference sequence), the CDR1 and CDR2 sequences are SGHKS and YYEKEE. Inclusive of the bounding cysteine and phenylalanine, the CDR3 is 14 residues long. No DNA is given. As concerns this clonotype: Its antigen is currently not known.

Overall study results and their limits: IBD patients shared fewer clonotypes with other individuals than healthy twins did, most markedly in patients showing signs of disease activity. Background noise and inter-individual variability may have been introduced into the repertoires by the differing immunosuppressive treatments among patients. No difference in repertoire similarity was observed between concordant and discordant twins, possibly owing to limited statistical power. Different T cell subtypes could not be distinguished in the analysis. The results gave no support for a single strong signal or clonotype linked to IBD. Measured by the inverse Simpson index, TCRbeta repertoire diversity was lower in IBD patients than in their healthy co-twins.

What was sequenced was blood. The sequence is built from TRBV5-5 and TRBJ2-3; TCRdb outputs TRBD2, but without DNA this stays unchecked. The sequence was collected from a human donor with ulcerative colitis or Crohn's disease, or a healthy co-twin of an affected twin (not recorded which). CDR3 sequence: CASKTSGVTDTQYF.